This is a list of T cell receptor beta chains from one sample in a study of prognosis after radiotherapy for stage I lung cancer. TCRdb fed the multiplex PCR reads into MiXCR, producing one record per CDR3 protein. The sample lists some 35,000 distinct CDR3 sequences; around 30% were seen once. Sequencing was performed on PBMCs, taken before or after stereotactic body radiation therapy (not recorded which). These receptors all stem from a donor aged 50 or older with non-small cell lung cancer. Each CDR3 is given with its conserved first and last residue. Fields, in order: J gene, V gene, clone size, D gene, CDR3 DNA, CDR3 protein. D genes are given only for firm matches. Some rows have no size entry. The others give once, few or many, or a class for an expanded clone.

j_call: TRBJ2-1
v_call: TRBV11-2
clone_size: many
d_call: TRBD2
cdr3_nt: TGTGCCAGCAGCTTAGGCGGCGGGGGGCCCTACAATGAGCAGTTCTTC
cdr3_aa: CASSLGGGGPYNEQFF

j_call: TRBJ2-3
v_call: TRBV7-2
clone_size: many
d_call: TRBD2
cdr3_nt: TGTGCCAGCAGCTTATCGGGGGGAATCTCAGATACGCAGTATTTT
cdr3_aa: CASSLSGGISDTQYF

j_call: TRBJ1-2
v_call: TRBV12-3/TRBV12-4
clone_size: many
d_call: NA
cdr3_nt: TGTGCCAGCAGTGAAGGCGGATATGGCTACACCTTC
cdr3_aa: CASSEGGYGYTF

j_call: TRBJ1-6
v_call: TRBV20-1
clone_size: NA
d_call: NA
cdr3_nt: TGCAGTCGCGCAGAAGGGATCTCCTATAATTCACCCCTCCACTTT
cdr3_aa: CSRAEGISYNSPLHF

j_call: TRBJ2-5
v_call: TRBV7-9
clone_size: many
d_call: NA
cdr3_nt: TGTGCCAGCAGCTGGTCGGGAGCCCAAGAGACCCAGTACTTC
cdr3_aa: CASSWSGAQETQYF

j_call: TRBJ1-1
v_call: TRBV19
clone_size: many
d_call: NA
cdr3_nt: TGTGCCAGTAGTATGGGGGGAAACACTGAAGCTTTCTTT
cdr3_aa: CASSMGGNTEAFF

j_call: TRBJ2-7
v_call: TRBV12-3/TRBV12-4
clone_size: NA
d_call: TRBD1
cdr3_nt: TGTGCCAGCAGTTTAGGGGCCGGGACAGGTTCGGTCGAGCAGTACTTC
cdr3_aa: CASSLGAGTGSVEQYF

j_call: TRBJ2-5
v_call: TRBV7-2
clone_size: many
d_call: NA
cdr3_nt: TGTGCCAGCAGCTTAGGAGTCGTGGGGGGCCAAGAGACCCAGTACTTC
cdr3_aa: CASSLGVVGGQETQYF

j_call: TRBJ2-1
v_call: TRBV4-2
clone_size: NA
d_call: TRBD1
cdr3_nt: TGTGCCAGCAGCCAAGTTCGAGGGGGCACCTCCTACAATGAGCAGTTCTTC
cdr3_aa: CASSQVRGGTSYNEQFF

j_call: TRBJ2-4
v_call: TRBV28
clone_size: many
d_call: TRBD1
cdr3_nt: TGTGCCAGCAGCTCACCGGGACAGGGGAAGTACTTC
cdr3_aa: CASSSPGQGKYF

j_call: TRBJ2-7
v_call: TRBV15
clone_size: many
d_call: NA
cdr3_nt: TGTGCCACCAGCAGAGATAGGGGGGCCAACGAGCAGTACTTC
cdr3_aa: CATSRDRGANEQYF

j_call: TRBJ2-5
v_call: TRBV2
clone_size: many
d_call: NA
cdr3_nt: TGTGCCAGCAGTGAATGGCAGGGGGAGACCCAGTACTTC
cdr3_aa: CASSEWQGETQYF

j_call: TRBJ2-5
v_call: TRBV6-1
clone_size: many
d_call: TRBD2
cdr3_nt: TGTGCCAGCCGGACTAGCGGGGGTCGGGAGACCCAGTACTTC
cdr3_aa: CASRTSGGRETQYF

j_call: TRBJ1-3
v_call: TRBV27
clone_size: many
d_call: NA
cdr3_nt: TGTGCCAGCAGTCAGCGTGGGACCTCTGGAAACACCATATATTTT
cdr3_aa: CASSQRGTSGNTIYF

j_call: TRBJ1-3
v_call: TRBV12-3/TRBV12-4
clone_size: NA
d_call: NA
cdr3_nt: TGTGCCAGCAGTTTTACCCCGACGGACTCTGGAAACACCATATATTTT
cdr3_aa: CASSFTPTDSGNTIYF

j_call: TRBJ1-4
v_call: TRBV19
clone_size: many
d_call: NA
cdr3_nt: TGTGCCAGTAGTACCCGACAGGCGACGAATGAAAAACTGTTTTTT
cdr3_aa: CASSTRQATNEKLFF

j_call: TRBJ1-2
v_call: TRBV20-1
clone_size: many
d_call: NA
cdr3_nt: TGCAGTGCTACCTTCGGGACGGTTGACTACACCTTC
cdr3_aa: CSATFGTVDYTF

j_call: TRBJ1-5
v_call: TRBV28
clone_size: many
d_call: TRBD1
cdr3_nt: TGTGCCAGCAGTTCCCCAGGACAGGGAGATCAGCCCCAGCATTTT
cdr3_aa: CASSSPGQGDQPQHF

j_call: TRBJ1-1
v_call: TRBV7-2
clone_size: many
d_call: TRBD1
cdr3_nt: TGTGCCAGCAGCTACGGGACAGTAACACAGCAAGCTTTCTTT
cdr3_aa: CASSYGTVTQQAFF

j_call: TRBJ1-6
v_call: TRBV6-2/TRBV6-3
clone_size: medium-sized
d_call: NA
cdr3_nt: TGTGCCAGCAGTGGGACCGCCCTAAATTCACCCCTCCACTTT
cdr3_aa: CASSGTALNSPLHF

j_call: TRBJ1-1
v_call: TRBV6-2/TRBV6-3
clone_size: many
d_call: NA
cdr3_nt: TGTGCCAGCAGTTACGGGGGAATGAACACTGAAGCTTTCTTT
cdr3_aa: CASSYGGMNTEAFF

j_call: TRBJ1-5
v_call: TRBV30
clone_size: many
d_call: TRBD1
cdr3_nt: TGTGCCTGGAACAGGGGAATAGATCAGCCCCAGCATTTT
cdr3_aa: CAWNRGIDQPQHF

j_call: TRBJ2-7
v_call: TRBV6-2/TRBV6-3
clone_size: NA
d_call: TRBD1
cdr3_nt: TGTGCCAGCAGTACAGGGGGTGCCTACGAGCAGTACTTC
cdr3_aa: CASSTGGAYEQYF

j_call: TRBJ1-1
v_call: TRBV18
clone_size: many
d_call: NA
cdr3_nt: TGTGCCAGCTCACCTCCAGGGATCCCTGAAGCTTTCTTT
cdr3_aa: CASSPPGIPEAFF

j_call: TRBJ1-5
v_call: TRBV20-1
clone_size: many
d_call: NA
cdr3_nt: TGCAGTGCTAGACAGGGTAGCAATCAGCCCCAGCATTTT
cdr3_aa: CSARQGSNQPQHF

j_call: TRBJ2-7
v_call: TRBV2
clone_size: many
d_call: TRBD1
cdr3_nt: TGTGCCAGCAGTGGCGGTCCCCACCGGGACAGGGGGCTTGGGTACGAGCAGTACTTC
cdr3_aa: CASSGGPHRDRGLGYEQYF

j_call: TRBJ1-2
v_call: TRBV12-3/TRBV12-4
clone_size: NA
d_call: NA
cdr3_nt: TGTGCCAGCAGTACTCGGGGTAGGCCTGATGGCTACACCTTC
cdr3_aa: CASSTRGRPDGYTF